This TCR beta chain was found in a study of blood T cell repertoires in COVID-19. Study as a whole: The analysed material was cDNA or gDNA that came from T cells, B-cell-depleted T cells, or PBMCs.

Per the authors' pipeline: Estimation of nucleated cell counts relied on the amplification of reference gene primers. The protocol was immunoSEQ multiplex PCR, while the TCRdb copy is restricted to in-frame clones and leaves out a portion. Clone size and V and J calls were adopted from that table, with D and trimming inferred from the DNA. Here the sample spans some 54,000 clones, more than 90% being singletons. This CDR3 contains 12 residues. Per the germline V gene, CDR1 is SGHTA and CDR2 is FQGNSA. V lost 3 bases, J lost 8 bases, and 10 bases lay in between. The chain has TRBV7-2 and TRBJ1-2; no firm D call. The TCR was taken from a man aged 55 to 70 with acute or convalescent COVID-19. Specimen: peripheral blood. The CDR3 protein is CASSLRPGGYTF. CDR3 coding DNA: TGTGCCAGCAGCTTGAGACCGGGGGGCTACACCTTC.